The sample holds a few counts of the clone carrying this TCR beta chain. This sample is part of a study of T cells in Graves' hyperthyroidism and ophthalmopathy. There were TCR beta CDR3 regions amplified from RNA transcripts. A set of HTBI primers served as the primers for a first-round RT-PCR of the TCR CDR3. TCRdb passed the multiplex PCR reads through MiXCR, listing each CDR3 protein once. This sample has more than 55,000 distinct CDR3 sequences, with about 57% found just once. The CDR3 loop spans 15 amino acids. V dropped 6 bases and J dropped 5; count of bases not matched to a gene: 14. CDR1 and CDR2 (germline): DFQATT, SNEGSKA (reference sequence).

The V gene is TRBV20-1, the J gene TRBJ1-2, with 8 bases aligning to TRBD1. The TCR was taken from a woman in her sixties with Graves' ophthalmopathy. The sample taken for sequencing was blood. The CDR3 bases are TGCAGTGCAAACCAAAGACAGGGGACAACGTATGGCTACACCTTC. The encoded protein is CSANQRQGTTYGYTF.